Listed below are T cell receptor beta chains from one sample, sequenced in a study of Graves' ophthalmopathy and Graves' hyperthyroidism. TCRdb passed the multiplex PCR reads through MiXCR, listing each CDR3 protein once. The sample lists roughly 420,000 distinct CDR3 sequences, around 21% seen once, with more than 2.5% in the top ten. Sample: peripheral blood. The receptors were sampled from a woman under 30 with stable Graves' hyperthyroidism. Each CDR3 is given with its conserved first and last residue. Some rows mark clone size as missing; the rest say once, few, many or name a class of expanded clone.

clone size	V gene	CDR3 protein
many	TRBV6-5	CASSPGTGGDQPQHF
many	TRBV19	CASSMRQPNQPQHF
NA	TRBV4-1	CASSQDPGSVVPYEQYF
many	TRBV12-5	CASGSEVEAFF
many	TRBV12-3/TRBV12-4	CASSSSTGGTGVETQYF
NA	TRBV4-1	CASSQGGGTVNQPQHF
NA	TRBV27	CASSLGGGTRRSYEQYF
many	TRBV6-1	CASRQGWPAEAFF
many	TRBV6-5	CASSPRGLAGFSSGANVLTF
few	TRBV6-1	CASRGRNRGMNTEAFF